Below, one T cell receptor beta chain is given with its context. The data derive from a study of blood T cell repertoires in COVID-19. Study as a whole: Acute-phase and convalescent COVID-19 samples originated in the United States, Italy and Spain. Sample material is recorded as cDNA or gDNA derived from T cells, B-cell-depleted T cells, or PBMCs.

Sequenced by immunoSEQ multiplex PCR; TCRdb stores in-frame clones only, minus some. Seen here are approximately 260,000 clones, roughly four fifths observed once, and the top ten hold more than 8%. The clonotype originates from a woman older than 75 with acute or convalescent COVID-19. Specimen: peripheral blood.

The CDR3 DNA reads TGTGCCAGTAGTATCTTGGGGCGCGATGAAAAACTGTTTTTT. Its protein is CASSILGRDEKLFF. The V gene is TRBV19, the J gene TRBJ1-4; a possible D gene is TRBD1 (5 bases). Trimming shortened V by 3 bases and J by 6 bases, and 11 bases separated the two germline ends. CDR1 LNHDA and CDR2 SQIVND come from the germline V gene (reference sequence). The CDR3 spans 14 residues.